Following are 24 T cell receptor beta chains from one sample sequenced in a study of post-analysis software for immune sequencing data. Findings and caveats of the study: In patients, TRBV5-6, TRBV5-1 and TRBV20-1 belonged to roughly five TRBV segments found more frequently than in controls.

Carried by the TCR beta cDNA libraries were unique molecular identifiers. Via MiXCR, TCRdb re-called the PCR reads, giving one row per CDR3 protein. The table records roughly 620,000 distinct CDR3 sequences, roughly 40% of them present only once. No antigen is known for these receptors. Sequencing used blood. The receptors were gathered from a girl aged 10-17 years with multiple sclerosis.

This clonotype was found a few times. The chain joins TRBV7-2 to TRBJ2-1; D might be TRBD2 (6 bases). V lost 5 bases and J 10 bases, leaving 15 bases between the germline ends. Looked up from germline, CDR1 is SGHTA and CDR2 is FQGNSA. This CDR3 region has 13 residues. Written as DNA, the CDR3 is TGTGCCAGCAGCCCGGGACTCACGGGGGAGCAGTTCTTC. Its protein product is CASSPGLTGEQFF.

This sequence joins TRBV12-3 or TRBV12-4 and TRBJ2-5; either TRBD1 or TRBD2 may supply D (5 bases each). V was shortened by 11 bases and J by 5 bases, with 27 bases between the two germline ends. The CDR3 consists of 16 residues. CDR3 nucleotides: TGTGCCGGCAACCCCCAGGGCTCGGTAGCGTCGGAGACCCAGTACTTC. Translating it yields CAGNPQGSVASETQYF.

CDR3 amino acids: CASSSSTGTGGEQYF. DNA for the CDR3: TGCGCCAGCAGCTCTTCAACAGGGACCGGGGGTGAGCAGTACTTC. V and J are TRBV5-1 and TRBJ2-7; D might be TRBD1 or TRBD2, each matching 6 bases. This CDR3 comprises 15 residues. V lost 3 bases and J lost 7, with 20 bases in between. CDR1 and CDR2 (germline): SGHRS, YFSETQ.

The chain's CDR3 is CASSIGQGRLAGENIQYF. The DNA of the CDR3 is TGCGCCAGCAGCATAGGACAGGGTCGACTAGCGGGAGAGAACATTCAGTACTTC. The rearrangement links TRBV5-1 to TRBJ2-4, with TRBD2 identical over 12 bases. CDR3 size: 18 residues. Looked up from germline, CDR1 is SGHRS and CDR2 is YFSETQ. V shed 4 bases and J 7 bases; nucleotides not matched to a gene: 15.

V gene TRBV6-5 combines with J gene TRBJ1-1, with D perhaps TRBD1 (5 bases). From germline, CDR1 is MNHEY and CDR2 SVGAGI. V was shortened by 0 bases and J by 0 bases, with 11 bases between the two germline ends. This CDR3 spans 16 amino acids. CDR3: CASSYSPGLVNTEAFF. DNA of the CDR3: TGTGCCAGCAGTTACTCGCCAGGGTTGGTGAACACTGAAGCTTTCTTT.

This sequence joins TRBV20-1 and TRBJ2-1, with D possibly matching TRBD2 (5 bases). CDR1 and CDR2 from the germline V gene are DFQATT and SNEGSKA (reference sequence). V gave up 5 bases and J gave up 0 bases, with 11 bases separating them. CDR3 length: 14 amino acids. The CDR3 loop reads CSAQTSGSYNEQFF. In nucleotides, the CDR3 is TGCAGTGCTCAGACGAGCGGCTCCTACAATGAGCAGTTCTTC.

The chain links TRBV20-1 to TRBJ2-1, with 8 bases aligning to TRBD2. Looked up from germline, CDR1 is DFQATT and CDR2 is SNEGSKA (reference sequence). V shed 0 bases and J 5 bases; nucleotides not matched to a gene: 9. CDR3 length: 16 residues. The CDR3 sequence: CSARDPGGGPDNEQFF. The CDR3 DNA reads as TGCAGTGCTAGAGATCCTGGCGGGGGGCCAGACAATGAGCAGTTCTTC.

This clonotype was counted a few times. J is TRBJ2-7 and V is TRBV27; no reliable D call. The germline gives CDR1 MNHEY, CDR2 SMNVEV (reference sequence). Trimming stripped 2 bases from V and 6 bases from J, with 11 bases between. CDR3 size: 13 residues. The CDR3 protein is CASSLQTPSEQYF. CDR3 bases: TGTGCCAGCAGTTTACAGACTCCCAGCGAGCAGTACTTC.

This clonotype was picked up a small number of times. This chain joins TRBV29-1 and TRBJ2-1; 9 bases align to TRBD2. J gave up 4 bases and V 1 base, and 5 bases lay outside the gene matches. Per the germline V gene, CDR1 is SQVTM and CDR2 is ANQGSEA. CDR3 length: 15 residues. CDR3 loop: CSVEVRLAGYNEQFF. CDR3 nucleotides: TGCAGCGTTGAAGTTAGGCTAGCGGGGTACAATGAGCAGTTCTTC.

CDR3 coding DNA: TGTGCCAGCAGCATTGCCTACGAGCAGTACTTC. It specifies CASSIAYEQYF. The V gene is TRBV7-8, the J gene TRBJ2-7; unclear D gene. Trimming stripped 5 bases from V and 2 bases from J, with 4 bases between. CDR1 is SGHVS, CDR2 FQNEAQ, per germline. The CDR3 runs 11 residues.

This chain joins TRBV24-1 and TRBJ1-2; D is undetermined. Trimming took 1 base from V and 4 from J, leaving 12 bases between them. Germline CDR1 is KGHDR and CDR2 is SFDVKD. This CDR3 is built from 15 residues. CDR3 in DNA: TGTGCCACCAGTGATTTCTCCGCGGAAGGCTATGGCTACACCTTC. Amino acid sequence: CATSDFSAEGYGYTF.

The chain recombines TRBV12-3 or TRBV12-4 with TRBJ2-5; 7 bases fit TRBD2. With V trimmed by 5 bases and J by 5 bases, 17 bases remained unmatched. CDR3 length: 17 amino acids. CDR3 DNA: TGTGCCAGCAGTGACCACGCCTTTCTCGGAGCGGGGGAGACCCAGTACTTC. As protein: CASSDHAFLGAGETQYF.

A remark on this clonotype: Since a much larger clone is just one base distant, this may be a read error. Given the absence of the conserved phenylalanine or tryptophan at the CDR3 end, a read error is likely. The chain combines TRBV7-2 with TRBJ2-1; tentative D call: TRBD1 (6 bases). Per the germline V gene, CDR1 is SGHTA and CDR2 is FQGNSA. This CDR3 spans 14 amino acids. V was clipped by 3 bases and J by 4 bases, with 10 bases between them. CDR3 nucleotide sequence: TGTGCCAGCAGCTTCCGGGACATTTACAATGAGCAGTTCTCC. The encoded protein is CASSFRDIYNEQFS.

This clonotype was seen a handful of times. V and J are TRBV4-1 and TRBJ2-5, with 11 bases that match TRBD2. Gene TRBJ2-7 matches the end of the DNA better, so the J call may be wrong. Germline V gene data show CDR1 as MGHRA and CDR2 as YSYEKL. CDR3 size: 16 residues. The CDR3 coding sequence is TGCGCCAGCAGCCAAGATTTGACTAGCGGGGTCCACGAGCAGTACTTC. Protein sequence: CASSQDLTSGVHEQYF.

J is TRBJ1-2 and V is TRBV11-2; D might be TRBD1 (5 bases). The V end lost 4 bases, the J end lost 0 bases, and 15 bases lay between the germline ends. CDR3 length: 16 residues. Germline loops: CDR1 SGHAT, CDR2 FQNNGV. The DNA for the CDR3 is TGTGCCAGCAGCTCTTCATGGGACTCCACTAACTATGGCTACACCTTC. The encoded protein is CASSSSWDSTNYGYTF.

The chain recombines TRBV7-2 with TRBJ2-5; D ambiguous. The CDR3 is made up of 15 amino acids. Germline assignment: CDR1 SGHTA and CDR2 FQGNSA. V dropped 0 bases and J dropped 4 bases, with 12 bases sitting between them. The CDR3 spells CASSLAIDGLETQYF. CDR3 sequence (DNA): TGTGCCAGCAGCTTAGCTATAGACGGGCTAGAGACCCAGTACTTC.

Here the CDR3 DNA reads TGTGCCAGCAGTGAAGCGTCTGTCCTCCGAGGGGCAGAGACCCAGTACTTC. This gives the protein CASSEASVLRGAETQYF. V is TRBV6-1 and J is TRBJ2-7; D is possibly TRBD1 or TRBD2 (5 bases each). Judging by the DNA end, TRBJ2-5 fits better; the J call may be wrong. The CDR3 is 17 residues long. Germline V CDR1 and CDR2: MNHNS, SASEGT.

The chain carries TRBV7-2 and TRBJ2-1, with 8 bases lining up with TRBD2. Trimming took 0 bases from V and 6 from J; bases not matched to a gene: 4. The germline gives CDR1 SGHTA, CDR2 FQGNSA. This CDR3 has 15 amino acids. The DNA for the CDR3 is TGTGCCAGCAGCTTAGCGGCTAGCGGGCTCAATGAGCAGTTCTTC. Its protein is CASSLAASGLNEQFF. Variable domain in full (rest from reference TRBV7-2 and TRBJ2-1): GAGVSQSPSNKVTEKGKDVELRCDPISGHTALYWYRQSLGQGLEFLIYFQGNSAPDKSGLPSDRFSAERTGGSVSTLTIQRTQQEDSAVYLCASSLAASGLNEQFFGPGTRLTVL.

CDR3 bases: TGTGCCAGCAGTTTAGATTTCGGGCAAGAGGAGACCCAGTACTTC. Translation: CASSLDFGQEETQYF. The chain carries TRBV12-3 or TRBV12-4 and TRBJ2-7, with D uncertain. The J call may be mistaken, given a closer DNA end match to TRBJ2-5. This CDR3 has 15 residues.

The sample holds a few counts of this clonotype. This may be a read error, as it is one base from a much larger clone. The V gene is TRBV20-1, the J gene TRBJ1-2, with TRBD1 identical over 8 bases. Germline trimming cut 5 bases from V and 2 bases from J; bases unmatched to any gene: 1. Germline V gives CDR1 DFQATT, CDR2 SNEGSKA (reference sequence). This CDR3 is built from 12 residues. CDR3: CSAGTGNYGYTF. The CDR3 nucleotides read TGCAGTGCTGGGACAGGAAACTATGGCTACACCTTC.

The chain combines TRBV3-1 with TRBJ2-2; D perhaps matches TRBD1 (6 bases). The CDR3 length is 15 residues. Trimming removed 1 base from V and 5 bases from J, with 11 bases in between. CDR1 is LGHDT, CDR2 YNNKEL, per germline (reference sequence). In DNA, the CDR3 is TGTGCCAGCAGCCAAGGACGCAGGGGTACCGGGGAGCTGTTTTTT. Translating it yields CASSQGRRGTGELFF.

As to this clonotype: At one of its ends the junction is not consistent with the germline gene, which may arise from a read error. The chain employs TRBV24-1 and TRBJ2-3; 8 bases are shared with TRBD2. The length of the CDR3 is 16 residues. CDR1 and CDR2 (germline): KGHDR, SFDVKD. The CDR3 reads CAASAPTSVGTDTQYF. CDR3 coding DNA: TGTGCCGCCAGTGCCCCGACTAGCGTCGGGACAGATACGCAGTATTTT.

The J gene is TRBJ1-5, the V gene TRBV12-3 or TRBV12-4; D is ambiguous. CDR3 size: 13 residues. The V end lost 5 bases, the J end lost 7 bases, and 12 bases lay between the germline ends. The CDR3 spells CASSKAGKQPQHF. CDR3 bases: TGTGCCAGCAGTAAAGCGGGAAAACAGCCCCAGCATTTT.

The J gene is TRBJ1-5, the V gene TRBV30, with TRBD1 identical over 8 bases. J lost 3 bases, V lost 3 bases, and 4 bases had no gene match. Germline V lookup: CDR1 GTSNPN, CDR2 SVGIG (reference sequence). The CDR3 totals 14 residues. The CDR3 loop reads CAWRDRAVNQPQHF. The CDR3 DNA is TGTGCCTGGAGGGACAGGGCCGTCAATCAGCCCCAGCATTTT.